Below, 32 T cell receptor beta chains from the same sample are listed, as sequenced in a study of T cells in women clearing cervical HPV infection. The repertoire was sequenced with immunoSEQ multiplex PCR; TCRdb's copy has only in-frame clones and lacks some. The sample's table shows 30,000 to 35,000 clones. Source material: blood buffy coat. The receptors were gathered from a woman between 18 and 70 years old with a cervical HPV16 infection that either progressed to CIN3+ or cleared (not recorded which).

Remarks on this clone: The read terminates 3 residues before the CDR3 end, so the remaining end is supplied by the germline J gene. The V call is TRBV29-1, the J call TRBJ1-2, with D perhaps TRBD1 (5 bases). Germline V gene lookup returns CDR1 SQVTM and CDR2 ANQGSEA. CDR3 size: 13 residues. V lost 3 bases and J lost 4, with 12 bases in between. The CDR3 protein is CSVDHQGGYGYTF. The sequenced CDR3 bases are TGCAGCGTTGATCATCAGGGTGGCTATGGC.

As for this clone: The CDR3 extends 3 residues past the end of the read, so its final part is completed from the germline J gene. This sequence joins TRBV5-5 and TRBJ2-7; 10 nucleotides match TRBD1. This CDR3 contains 14 residues. V gave up 4 bases and J gave up 6 bases; unmatched junction bases: 7. CDR1 and CDR2 (germline): SGHKS, YYEKEE (reference sequence). CDR3 sequence: CASSEGDRGREQYF. The DNA read from the CDR3 is TGTGCCAGCAGCGAGGGCGACAGGGGGCGCGAG.

For this clone: Read coverage stops 3 residues before the CDR3 terminus; the germline J gene supplies the remainder. The V and J genes are TRBV7-6 and TRBJ1-6, with a tentative D call TRBD1 (5 bases). Trimming removed 5 bases from V and 8 bases from J, with 16 bases in between. Per the germline V gene, CDR1 is SGHVS and CDR2 is FNYEAQ. The length of the CDR3 is 15 residues. CDR3 bases read: TGTGCCAGCAGCCGCACACTCCTAGGGGATTCACCC. It translates to CASSRTLLGDSP. The whole CDR3 reads CASSRTLLGDSPLHF.

A remark on this clone: The read is 3 residues too short to cover the CDR3 end, so that end is filled in from the germline J gene. This chain joins TRBV6-2 or TRBV6-3 and TRBJ1-4, with TRBD1 matching over 9 bases. Trimming cost V 4 bases and J 4 bases; bases outside gene matches: 1. Germline lookup yields CDR1 MNHEY and CDR2 SVGEGT. CDR3 size: 14 residues. The CDR3 sequence is CASSSGQGNEKLFF. The CDR3 bases that were read are TGTGCCAGCAGTTCGGGACAGGGTAATGAAAAA.

In the case of this clone: One end of the junction varies from germline; a read error may be responsible. Read coverage stops 3 residues before the CDR3 terminus; the germline J gene supplies the remainder. Distinct nucleotide sequences in the sample also encode this CDR3. The V call is TRBV5-6, the J call TRBJ1-3, with 7 bases fitting TRBD1. Germline V gene data show CDR1 as SGHDT and CDR2 as YYEEEE. This CDR3 is 15 amino acids long. CDR3 amino acids: CASSLGTVAGNTIYF. The covered CDR3 bases are TGTGCCAGCAGCTTAGGGACAGTGGCTGGAAACACA.

Turning to this clone: With the read ending 3 residues before the CDR3 end, the germline J gene is used to fill in that end. J is TRBJ2-3 and V is TRBV2, with 12 bases matching TRBD2. Germline assignment: CDR1 SNHLY and CDR2 FYNNEI. This CDR3 comprises 15 residues. The sequenced CDR3 bases are TGTGCCAGCAGGGAGACTAGCGGGGGCGGTAAGACG. Encoded protein: CASRETSGGGKT. The full-length CDR3 reads as CASRETSGGGKTQYF.

A word on this clone: From the germline J gene comes the end of the CDR3, since the read stops 3 residues before it. The chain links TRBV7-9 to TRBJ1-2; D call uncertain. The CDR3 runs to 12 residues. Germline CDR1 reads SEHNR; CDR2 reads FQNEAQ (reference sequence). CDR3 DNA, as far as it was read: TGTGCCAGCAGCTCCTGGTTGACTGAC. It is translated as CASSSWLTD. The whole CDR3 region reads CASSSWLTDYTF.

Comments on this clone: The read gets to within 3 residues of the CDR3 end, and the germline J gene fills in the rest. This rearrangement joins TRBV5-1 to TRBJ2-5, with D hard to call. Trimming removed 7 bases from V and 5 bases from J, with 21 bases in between. There are 15 residues in the CDR3. Germline V gene data show CDR1 as SGHRS and CDR2 as YFSETQ. The CDR3 reads CASALLTHQLETQYF. Incomplete CDR3 DNA: TGCGCCAGCGCACTACTCACCCACCAACTGGAGACC. The full variable domain, in which reference TRBV5-1 and TRBJ2-5 provide the parts outside the CDR3, is KAGVTQTPRYLIKTRGQQVTLSCSPISGHRSVSWYQQTPGQGLQFLFEYFSETQRNKGNFPGRFSGRQFSNSRSEMNVSTLELGDSALYLCASALLTHQLETQYFGPGTRLLVL.

Turning to this clone: The CDR3 end falls 3 residues outside the read, so it is completed with the germline J gene. The chain uses TRBV18 and TRBJ2-5, with TRBD1 matching over 7 bases. Germline loops: CDR1 KGHSH, CDR2 LQKENI. J lost 5 bases, V lost 5 bases, and 11 bases had no gene match. The CDR3 runs to 15 residues. Partial CDR3 DNA: TGTGCCAGCTCAACCTACAGGGGTCTAGAGGAGACC. Its translation is CASSTYRGLEET. The complete CDR3 sequence is CASSTYRGLEETQYF.

Notes on this clone: Coverage ceases 3 residues before the CDR3 finishes, and the germline J gene fills in the end. This chain connects TRBV5-1 to TRBJ1-2, with TRBD1 matching 8 bases. This CDR3 contains 17 residues. Germline loops: CDR1 SGHRS, CDR2 YFSETQ. The sequenced part of the CDR3 DNA is TGCGCCAGCAGCTGGGGTTTGACAGGGGCCGCCCGGGGGGGC. Its protein is CASSWGLTGAARGG. The full CDR3 reads CASSWGLTGAARGGYTF.

Comments on this clone: The observed sequence ends 3 residues before the CDR3 terminus, with the missing tail filled in from the germline J gene. The chain joins TRBV20-1 to TRBJ2-3; 8 nucleotides line up with TRBD1. In germline, CDR1 is DFQATT, CDR2 SNEGSKA (reference sequence). CDR3 length: 14 amino acids. CDR3 DNA (partial): TGCAGTGCTATGGCAGGGGGCGGGAAGGAGACG. Protein product: CSAMAGGGKET. The CDR3 in full is CSAMAGGGKETQYF.

With respect to this clone: The read ends 3 residues before the CDR3 terminus; that terminus is restored from the germline J gene. The chain combines TRBV7-2 with TRBJ1-1; perhaps TRBD1 as D (5 bases). The CDR3 is 14 amino acids. Trimming shortened V by 5 bases and J by 4 bases, and 14 bases separated the two germline ends. Germline values: CDR1 SGHTA, CDR2 FQGNSA. The CDR3 protein is CASSQSRRVTEAFF. The part of the CDR3 DNA that was read is TGTGCCAGCAGCCAGAGTCGCAGGGTCACTGAA.

To note about this clone: The read finishes 3 residues shy of the CDR3 end, and the germline J gene is used to complete it. This sequence joins TRBV29-1 and TRBJ1-1; tentatively, D is TRBD1 (5 bases). Germline assignment: CDR1 SQVTM and CDR2 ANQGSEA. The CDR3 is 10 residues long. The CDR3: CSAGDSIAFF. The part of the CDR3 DNA that was read is TGCAGCGCTGGGGACTCGATA.

In regard to this clone: The read is 3 residues too short to cover the CDR3 end, so that end is filled in from the germline J gene. The chain couples TRBV19 to TRBJ1-2; 8 bases line up with TRBD1. Germline assignment: CDR1 LNHDA and CDR2 SQIVND (reference sequence). The CDR3 sequence is 13 residues long. CDR3 DNA (partial): TGTGCCAGTAGTAATGGACAGGGCTACGAC. It encodes CASSNGQGYD. The CDR3, in full, reads CASSNGQGYDYTF.

Notes on this clone: The read ends 3 residues early relative to the CDR3; the germline J gene fills the gap. The chain is built from TRBV7-7 and TRBJ1-2; unclear D gene. From germline, CDR1 is SSHAT and CDR2 FNYEAQ (reference sequence). The CDR3 spans 16 residues. Here the CDR3 reads CASSSSNRLAGYDYTF. The covered CDR3 bases are TGTGCCAGCAGCTCCTCAAACAGACTAGCGGGCTACGAC.

Notes on this clone: The sequence runs out 3 residues before the end of the CDR3; the remainder is reconstructed from the germline J gene. The chain couples TRBV4-1 to TRBJ2-2, with 8 positions matching TRBD1. Looked up from germline, CDR1 is MGHRA and CDR2 is YSYEKL. This CDR3 has 16 amino acids. Trimming removed 4 bases from V and 9 bases from J; junction bases left unmatched: 13. Partial CDR3 DNA: TGCGCCAGCAGCCCAAGTTCCCGGACAGGGAACCGGGAG. As protein: CASSPSSRTGNRE. The whole CDR3 sequence reads CASSPSSRTGNRELFF.

Regarding this clone: The CDR3 goes on 3 residues after the read ends, and that part is filled in from the germline J gene. V is TRBV18 and J is TRBJ2-7, with 9 bases matching TRBD1. The V and J ends lost 3 bases and 2 bases, in that order; junction bases with no gene match: 5. Germline CDR1 KGHSH, CDR2 LQKENI. This CDR3 has 15 amino acids. This CDR3 reads CASSPTGDRAYEQYF. The CDR3 DNA, read in part, is TGTGCCAGCTCACCGACAGGGGACAGGGCCTACGAG.

Remarks on this clone: The read falls 3 residues short of the CDR3 end, and the missing part is taken from the germline J gene. This sequence joins TRBV7-3 and TRBJ2-2; 7 bases are a match to TRBD2. The V segment lost 3 bases and the J segment 7 bases; nucleotides outside the gene matches: 2. The germline V gene has CDR1 SGHTA and CDR2 FQGTGA. This CDR3 spans 13 amino acids. The CDR3 here is CASSFGGNGELFF. The CDR3 bases that were read are TGTGCCAGCAGCTTCGGGGGGAACGGGGAG.

As for this clone: Read data end 3 residues before the CDR3 end; the end is taken from the germline J gene. The genes are TRBV11-2 and TRBJ2-3; 8 bases line up with TRBD2. The CDR3 is 15 residues long. Germline-derived CDR1 and CDR2 are SGHAT and FQNNGV. The CDR3 sequence is CASSQLGGGQETQYF. CDR3 DNA (partial): TGTGCCAGCAGCCAACTCGGGGGGGGCCAAGAGACG.

In regard to this clone: From the germline J gene comes the end of the CDR3, since the read stops 3 residues before it. The same CDR3 can be traced to other DNA sequences in this sample. The V gene is TRBV5-1, the J gene TRBJ1-3, with D unclear. This CDR3 spans 12 amino acids. With 6 bases removed from V and 2 bases from J, the gap between germline ends came to 6 bases. Germline loops: CDR1 SGHRS, CDR2 YFSETQ. The CDR3 sequence: CASKGPGNTIYF. The CDR3 bases that were read are TGCGCCAGCAAGGGTCCTGGAAACACC.

On this clone itself: The junction departs from the called germline gene at one end, perhaps through a read error. The observed sequence ends 3 residues before the CDR3 terminus, with the missing tail filled in from the germline J gene. This chain links TRBV7-7 with TRBJ1-2, with a tentative D call TRBD1 (6 bases). The V gene's germline CDR1 is SSHAT and CDR2 FNYEAQ (reference sequence). The CDR3 consists of 16 residues. CDR3 DNA (partial): TGTGCTAGCAGCCCTCTTGCAACAGGGACCACAGATACC. Its translation is CASSPLATGTTDT. The complete CDR3 sequence is CASSPLATGTTDTYTF.

On this clone: The sequence runs out 3 residues before the end of the CDR3; the remainder is reconstructed from the germline J gene. The J gene is TRBJ2-2, the V gene TRBV20-1; a possible D gene is TRBD1 (6 bases). Trimming left V 2 bases short and J 0 bases short, with 10 bases between. Germline V gives CDR1 DFQATT, CDR2 SNEGSKA (reference sequence). The CDR3 is 15 residues long. Partial CDR3 DNA: TGCAGTGCTAGACGACAGGTCGCGAACACCGGGGAG. This codes for CSARRQVANTGE. The CDR3 reads in full as CSARRQVANTGELFF.

In regard to this clone: With the read ending 3 residues before the CDR3 end, the germline J gene is used to fill in that end. The rearrangement links TRBV20-1 to TRBJ2-6, with D possibly matching TRBD1 (6 bases). The germline gives CDR1 DFQATT, CDR2 SNEGSKA (reference sequence). The CDR3 spans 14 residues. V was pared by 5 bases and J by 3 bases, with 11 bases between. CDR3 DNA, as far as it was read: TGCAGTGCTTTGCCAGGGGTTGGGGCCAACGTC. This codes for CSALPGVGANV. From start to end, the CDR3 is CSALPGVGANVLTF.

Note on this clone: The CDR3 end falls 3 residues outside the read, so it is completed with the germline J gene. The chain is built from TRBV7-6 and TRBJ2-2, with D possibly matching TRBD2 (7 bases). Trimming stripped 1 base from V and 3 bases from J, with 12 bases between. CDR3 size: 16 residues. Per germline, CDR1 SGHVS and CDR2 FNYEAQ. CDR3 sequence: CASSLDREGYTGELFF. The CDR3 DNA, read in part, is TGTGCCAGCAGCTTAGACAGGGAGGGGTACACCGGGGAG.

Concerning this clone itself: Read data end 3 residues before the CDR3 end; the end is taken from the germline J gene. The J gene is TRBJ2-4, the V gene TRBV7-2, with D unclear. The CDR3 has 12 residues. From germline, CDR1 is SGHTA and CDR2 FQGNSA. The CDR3 is CASSPTTPGQYF. The sequenced CDR3 bases are TGTGCCAGCAGCCCAACTACCCCCGGT. Filled out from reference TRBV7-2 and TRBJ2-4, the complete variable domain reads GAGVSQSPSNKVTEKGKDVELRCDPISGHTALYWYRQSLGQGLEFLIYFQGNSAPDKSGLPSDRFSAERTGGSVSTLTIQRTQQEDSAVYLCASSPTTPGQYFGAGTRLSVL.

With regard to this clone: The CDR3 is cut off 3 residues early in the read; its end comes from the germline J gene. The chain combines TRBV30 with TRBJ1-1; D unclear. CDR1 and CDR2 from the germline V gene are GTSNPN and SVGIG (reference sequence). CDR3 size: 13 residues. V was cut by 0 bases and J by 5 bases, with 10 bases left in between. Incomplete CDR3 DNA: TGTGCCTGGAGTGTAGATGCGGGGACTGAA. It is translated as CAWSVDAGTE. The whole CDR3 is CAWSVDAGTEAFF.

In the case of this clone: The missing CDR3 end, 3 residues past where the read stops, is filled in from the germline J gene. The chain has TRBV2 and TRBJ2-7; 12 nucleotides match TRBD2. The germline V gene encodes CDR1 SNHLY and CDR2 FYNNEI. This CDR3 is 15 amino acids long. V shed 4 bases, J shed 3 bases, and the junction held 4 bases outside the gene matches. Incomplete CDR3 DNA: TGTGCCAGCAGTGGACTAGCGGGAGAATACTACGAG. Its translation is CASSGLAGEYYE. The whole CDR3 sequence is CASSGLAGEYYEQYF.

Comment on this clone: An end of the junction differs from the germline gene, which may be a read error. The missing CDR3 end, 3 residues past where the read stops, is filled in from the germline J gene. The chain employs TRBV7-7 and TRBJ2-1; 8 bases match TRBD2. This CDR3 has 13 amino acids. Germline V gene lookup returns CDR1 SSHAT and CDR2 FNYEAQ (reference sequence). The CDR3 loop is CASSLGLANEQFF. CDR3 DNA (partial): TGTGCTAGCAGCTTAGGACTAGCCAATGAG.

Concerning this clone: The read stops 3 residues short of the end of the CDR3; the missing end is completed from the germline J gene. This chain connects TRBV5-1 to TRBJ1-6; no definite D call. The CDR3 is 16 amino acids. Germline V gene data show CDR1 as SGHRS and CDR2 as YFSETQ. The V end was cut by 0 bases, the J end by 10 bases, with 17 bases between. Incomplete CDR3 DNA: TGCGCCAGCAGCTTGGCCTGGCGTCAGGCCGACTCACCC. This sequence encodes CASSLAWRQADSP. The complete CDR3 sequence is CASSLAWRQADSPLHF.

On this clone itself: The read finishes 3 residues shy of the CDR3 end, and the germline J gene is used to complete it. This sequence joins TRBV9 and TRBJ2-5, with D possibly being TRBD2 (6 bases). The germline CDR1 and CDR2 sequences are SGDLS and YYNGEE. This CDR3 is built from 14 residues. V was clipped by 1 base and J by 5 bases, with 12 bases between them. The CDR3 loop reads CASSVTGTAETQYF. The sequenced CDR3 bases are TGTGCCAGCAGCGTAACCGGGACTGCGGAGACC.

Details on this clone: The read falls 3 residues short of the CDR3 end, and the missing part is taken from the germline J gene. The chain couples TRBV3-1 (or the pseudogene TRBV3-2) to TRBJ2-3; no clear D gene. Deletions cut 2 bases from V and 2 bases from J, with 2 bases between. CDR3 length: 12 residues. Germline CDR1 is LGHDT and CDR2 is YNNKEL (reference sequence). The sequenced part of the CDR3 DNA is TGTGCCAGCAGCCAACACACAGATACG. Its protein is CASSQHTDT. The full-length CDR3 reads as CASSQHTDTQYF.

With respect to this clone: The CDR3 extends 3 residues past the end of the read, so its final part is completed from the germline J gene. The chain uses TRBV18 and TRBJ2-1; TRBD1 might be the D (6 bases). There are 13 residues in the CDR3. Germline-derived CDR1 and CDR2 are KGHSH and LQKENI. V lost 6 bases, J lost 4 bases, and 10 bases lay in between. The CDR3 bases that were read are TGTGCCAGCTCCCGGGACAAATACAATGAG. Its translation is CASSRDKYNE. Given in full, the CDR3 is CASSRDKYNEQFF.